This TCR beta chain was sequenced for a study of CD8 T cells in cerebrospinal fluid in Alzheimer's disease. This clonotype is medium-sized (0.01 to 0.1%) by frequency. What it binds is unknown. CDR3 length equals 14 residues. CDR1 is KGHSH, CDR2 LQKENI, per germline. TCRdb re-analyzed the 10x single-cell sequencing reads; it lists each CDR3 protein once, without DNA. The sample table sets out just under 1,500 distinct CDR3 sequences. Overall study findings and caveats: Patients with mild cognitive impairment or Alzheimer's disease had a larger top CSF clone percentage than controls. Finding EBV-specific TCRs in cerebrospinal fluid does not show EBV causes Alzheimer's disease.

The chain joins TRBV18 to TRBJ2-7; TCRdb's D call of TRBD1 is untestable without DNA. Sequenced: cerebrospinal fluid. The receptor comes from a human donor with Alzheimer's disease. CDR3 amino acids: CASSRAGASYEQYF.